This T cell receptor (beta chain) originates from a study of cytomegalovirus exposure and HLA in healthy donors. Regarding the study as a whole: In a later analysis, first-cohort TCR clusters were found to tend to co-occur in the approximately 110 validation repertoires.

Points on this clone: Its antigen is currently unknown.

The donors were in the approximately 130-subject validation cohort; that cohort was separate from the approximately 670-subject first cohort. V shed 7 bases and J shed 10 bases, with 8 bases lying between them. This CDR3 has 11 residues. The germline CDR1 and CDR2 sequences are MDHEN and SYDVKM. Sequencing was performed with immunoSEQ multiplex PCR; in TCRdb, only in-frame clones are kept and a portion is missing. The sample consists of some 270,000 clones, 86% of them appearing once. J is TRBJ1-6 and V is TRBV28; no reliable D call. This TCR came from a woman aged 18-29 years in good health and CMV-seronegative. The sample consisted of PBMCs. As DNA, the CDR3 is TGTGCCAGCAAGGCGGGGTCACCCCTCCACTTT. Protein: CASKAGSPLHF.